This T cell receptor beta chain is from a study of technical replicates of blood from a few donors. Clones were sequenced by immunoSEQ multiplex PCR, and TCRdb holds only the in-frame ones, with some missing. The sample shows fewer than 95,000 clones, around nine tenths of them seen only once. This CDR3 is 14 amino acids long. Per the germline V gene, CDR1 is SGHDT and CDR2 is YYEEEE. Trimming removed 1 base from V and 7 bases from J, with 11 bases in between. Sequencing was performed on T cells isolated from PBMCs. The chain recombines TRBV5-6 with TRBJ1-4, with D unresolved. This sequence originates from a human donor in good health. CDR3 protein: CASSLTSAGEKLFF. The CDR3 DNA reads TGTGCCAGCAGCTTGACGAGTGCCGGTGAAAAACTGTTTTTT.